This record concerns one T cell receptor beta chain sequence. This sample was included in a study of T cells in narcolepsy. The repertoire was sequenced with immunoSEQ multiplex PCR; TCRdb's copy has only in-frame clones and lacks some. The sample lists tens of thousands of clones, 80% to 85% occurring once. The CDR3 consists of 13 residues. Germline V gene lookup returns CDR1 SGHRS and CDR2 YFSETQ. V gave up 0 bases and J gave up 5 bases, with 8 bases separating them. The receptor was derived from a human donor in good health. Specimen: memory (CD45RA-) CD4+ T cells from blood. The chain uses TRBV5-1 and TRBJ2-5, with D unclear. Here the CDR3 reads CASSLATSETQYF. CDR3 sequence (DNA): TGCGCCAGCAGCTTGGCAACTTCGGAGACCCAGTACTTC.